Detailed here is one T cell receptor beta chain. With 0 bases removed from V and 0 bases from J, the gap between germline ends came to 9 bases. The CDR3 has 15 amino acids. CDR1 is LNHNV, CDR2 YYDKDF, per germline (reference sequence). This specimen belongs to a study of cytomegalovirus exposure and HLA in healthy donors. PCR involved 60 Vbeta and 13 Jbeta primers. The table came from immunoSEQ multiplex PCR; TCRdb's copy has only in-frame clones and leaves some out. The sample records around 150,000 clones, less than 85% being singletons. Sequencing was done on a sample of PBMCs. The sequence derives from a man aged 35 to 55 in good health and CMV-seropositive. The chain couples TRBV15 to TRBJ2-7; the D gene is possibly TRBD2 (6 bases). DNA of the CDR3: TGTGCCACCAGCAGAGATCGGGGGAGCTCCTACGAGCAGTACTTC. It codes for CATSRDRGSSYEQYF.